The 25 T cell receptor beta chains in this list originate from one sample, sequenced in a study of T cell responses to AZD1222 COVID-19 vaccine. Using immunoSEQ multiplex PCR, the repertoire was profiled, and TCRdb retains in-frame clones only, with some absent. Of more than 140,000 clones in the sample, more than 75% were seen once. The source material was peripheral blood, sampled on day 0 of AZD1222 vaccination. The receptors come from an adult in good health.

The chain uses TRBV18 and TRBJ1-4; possible D gene TRBD1, 6 bases. The CDR3 has 18 residues. V lost 6 bases, J lost 0 bases, and 20 bases lay in between. Looked up from germline, CDR1 is KGHSH and CDR2 is LQKENI. CDR3 region: CASSQRAGQTATNEKLFF. In DNA form, the CDR3 reads TGTGCCAGCTCCCAACGGGCAGGACAGACAGCAACTAATGAAAAACTGTTTTTT.

The chain joins TRBV7-8 to TRBJ2-3, with 9 bases aligning to TRBD1. The CDR3 is 15 amino acids. Trimming took 2 bases from V and 5 from J; bases not matched to a gene: 5. In germline, CDR1 is SGHVS, CDR2 FQNEAQ. CDR3 in DNA: TGTGCCAGCAGCTTATACAGGGGGCGAGTAGATACGCAGTATTTT. Translated: CASSLYRGRVDTQYF.

The rearrangement links TRBV19 to TRBJ2-3; 7 bases line up with TRBD2. V trimming: 6 bases; J trimming: 3 bases; junction bases outside the gene matches: 6. The V gene's germline CDR1 is LNHDA and CDR2 SQIVND (reference sequence). This CDR3 contains 14 residues. The CDR3 protein is CASRYSGTTDTQYF. The CDR3 DNA is TGTGCCAGTAGATACAGCGGGACGACAGATACGCAGTATTTT.

The rearrangement joins TRBV6-2 or TRBV6-3 to TRBJ2-5; 8 positions agree with TRBD1. This CDR3 contains 16 residues. The V and J ends lost 0 bases and 2 bases, in that order; junction bases with no gene match: 5. Germline CDR1 reads MNHEY; CDR2 reads SVGEGT. This CDR3 is CASSYSRQGRQETQYF. In DNA, the CDR3 is TGTGCCAGCAGTTACTCGAGACAGGGGAGGCAAGAGACCCAGTACTTC.

This sequence joins TRBV4-1 and TRBJ1-5; 7 nucleotides match TRBD1. The CDR3 runs to 17 residues. From germline, CDR1 is MGHRA and CDR2 YSYEKL. V dropped 4 bases and J dropped 3; count of bases not matched to a gene: 12. CDR3 DNA: TGCGCCAGCAGCCCCTATTTACCAGGGGGTATCAATCAGCCCCAGCATTTT. Residues: CASSPYLPGGINQPQHF.

The rearrangement joins TRBV19 to TRBJ1-3; D is ambiguous. There are 16 residues in the CDR3. Germline values: CDR1 LNHDA, CDR2 SQIVND (reference sequence). The V end lost 5 bases, the J end lost 4 bases, and 18 bases lay between the germline ends. In DNA, the CDR3 is TGTGCCAGTAGTTCCCCCGAGCTGTACTCGGGAAACACCATATATTTT. Translating gives CASSSPELYSGNTIYF.

V is TRBV10-3 and J is TRBJ1-2; D is unresolved. The germline CDR1 and CDR2 sequences are ENHRY and SYGVKD. The CDR3 loop spans 13 amino acids. Trimming cost V 6 bases and J 7 bases, with 15 bases left between them. Here the CDR3 reads CAIRETASGGYTF. The DNA for the CDR3 is TGTGCCATCAGAGAAACAGCTTCGGGTGGCTACACCTTC.

The V gene is TRBV28, the J gene TRBJ1-3; 7 nucleotides match TRBD1. CDR1 MDHEN and CDR2 SYDVKM come from the germline V gene. The CDR3 runs 16 residues. Unmatched junction bases numbered 4, after V lost 2 bases and J lost 0 bases. The CDR3 sequence: CASSLTGQISGNTIYF. The CDR3 DNA reads TGTGCCAGCAGTTTAACGGGACAGATCTCTGGAAACACCATATATTTT.

The genes are TRBV2 and TRBJ1-1, with D tentatively TRBD1 (5 bases). Between the trimmed V and J ends, which lost 5 bases and 5 bases, there was a span of 21 bases. This CDR3 comprises 16 residues. Germline V gives CDR1 SNHLY, CDR2 FYNNEI. The CDR3 coding sequence is TGTGCCAGCAGTTACCAGGGAACCCTAAGGTGGACTGAAGCTTTCTTT. Its protein product is CASSYQGTLRWTEAFF.

This clone was detected only once. The V and J genes are TRBV19 and TRBJ2-2, with D possibly TRBD2 on 6 matching bases. There are 17 residues in the CDR3. CDR1 and CDR2 (germline): LNHDA, SQIVND (reference sequence). Trimming took off 5 bases at V and 4 bases at J, with 20 bases between the two ends. The CDR3 DNA sequence: TGTGCCAGTAGTGCGGTCCCGATCGGGGGACGCACCGGGGAGCTGTTTTTT. Protein product: CASSAVPIGGRTGELFF.

The V gene is TRBV14, the J gene TRBJ1-2; D remains unclear. Trimming removed 0 bases from V and 8 bases from J, with 10 bases in between. This CDR3 comprises 13 residues. CDR1 is SGHDN, CDR2 FVKESK, per germline. For the CDR3, the DNA is TGTGCCAGCAGCCAAGAAGCGGGGAGCGGCTACACCTTC. This encodes CASSQEAGSGYTF.

The chain recombines TRBV7-6 with TRBJ2-7; 7 bases are shared with TRBD1. The V gene's germline CDR1 is SGHVS and CDR2 FNYEAQ. V was clipped by 1 base and J by 3 bases; unmatched bases: 15. This CDR3 region has 18 residues. The CDR3 is CASSLGEDRSSVFYEQYF. In DNA, the CDR3 is TGTGCCAGCAGCTTAGGAGAGGACAGGAGCAGCGTTTTCTACGAGCAGTACTTC.

This rearrangement joins TRBV4-2 to TRBJ2-1; 7 nucleotides agree with TRBD1. The V gene's germline CDR1 is LGHNA and CDR2 YNFKEQ. CDR3 length equals 16 residues. J gave up 0 bases and V 0 bases, and 2 bases lay outside the gene matches. The CDR3 here is CASSQDSGGSYNEQFF. The CDR3 DNA is TGTGCCAGCAGCCAAGATTCAGGGGGCTCCTACAATGAGCAGTTCTTC.

The V gene is TRBV27, the J gene TRBJ1-1, with D tentatively TRBD1 (5 bases). Germline V gives CDR1 MNHEY, CDR2 SMNVEV (reference sequence). The CDR3 has 15 residues. Trimming removed 3 bases at V and 4 bases at J, with 15 bases between. CDR3 residues: CASSLIGDPGTEAFF. CDR3 DNA: TGTGCCAGCAGTTTGATAGGGGACCCAGGCACTGAAGCTTTCTTT.

This chain joins TRBV6-5 and TRBJ1-3; no definite D call. CDR1 MNHEY and CDR2 SVGAGI come from the germline V gene. V lost 0 bases to trimming and J lost 0 bases, with 6 bases between them. The CDR3 has 15 residues. Here the CDR3 DNA reads TGTGCCAGCAGTTACTCCCCACGCTCTGGAAACACCATATATTTT. This encodes CASSYSPRSGNTIYF.

The chain employs TRBV19 and TRBJ1-5; the D gene is possibly TRBD1 (6 bases). Trimming pared 4 bases from V and 0 bases from J, leaving 13 bases between. This CDR3 is built from 16 residues. CDR1 LNHDA and CDR2 SQIVND come from the germline V gene (reference sequence). CDR3 DNA: TGTGCCAGTAGTACGCTCACAGGGAGTAGCAATCAGCCCCAGCATTTT. Encoded protein: CASSTLTGSSNQPQHF.

This clone was recorded only once. This chain joins TRBV15 and TRBJ2-1; 11 bases match TRBD2. The CDR3 contains 16 residues. Trimming at V came to 0 bases and at J to 7 bases, leaving 5 bases not matched to a gene. CDR1 is LNHNV, CDR2 YYDKDF, per germline (reference sequence). In DNA form, the CDR3 reads TGTGCCACCAGCAGAGATACTAGCGGGAGTTATAATGAGCAGTTCTTC. Its protein product is CATSRDTSGSYNEQFF.

V is TRBV9 and J is TRBJ1-2; TRBD1 might be the D (5 bases). V shed 3 bases and J shed 8 bases, with 14 bases lying between them. Germline CDR1 is SGDLS and CDR2 is YYNGEE. The CDR3 runs 13 residues. The CDR3 nucleotides are TGTGCCAGCAGCGGCACGGGGGGAAGAGGCTACACCTTC. Translated, it gives CASSGTGGRGYTF.

J is TRBJ2-5 and V is TRBV18; 8 bases are shared with TRBD1. In germline, CDR1 is KGHSH, CDR2 LQKENI. The CDR3 has 15 residues. Losses at the gene ends were 3 bases for V and 0 bases for J; bases not matched to a gene: 3. The CDR3 is CASSPRTGYQETQYF. The CDR3 bases are TGTGCCAGCTCACCCAGGACAGGGTACCAAGAGACCCAGTACTTC.

The J gene is TRBJ1-6, the V gene TRBV7-9, with 7 positions matching TRBD1. With V trimmed by 2 bases and J by 7 bases, 2 bases remained unmatched. Germline V CDR1 and CDR2: SEHNR, FQNEAQ (reference sequence). The CDR3 covers 14 residues. The DNA for the CDR3 is TGTGCCAGCAGCTTATTACAGGGGAATTCACCCCTCCACTTT. This encodes CASSLLQGNSPLHF.

V is TRBV6-5 and J is TRBJ1-2; D is ambiguous. Germline V gene data show CDR1 as MNHEY and CDR2 as SVGAGI. The CDR3 has 14 amino acids. V was trimmed by 0 bases and J by 8 bases, leaving 13 bases between them. This CDR3 is CASSYSRGIGGYTF. The CDR3, as DNA: TGTGCCAGCAGTTACTCTCGGGGTATAGGCGGCTACACCTTC.

This chain links TRBV6-6 with TRBJ2-3; 8 bases agree with TRBD2. Germline CDR1 MNHNY, CDR2 SVGAGI (reference sequence). V shed 4 bases and J 9 bases; nucleotides not matched to a gene: 3. The length of the CDR3 is 12 residues. Written as DNA, the CDR3 is TGTGCCAGCAGTTCCGGGACTAGGACGCAGTATTTT. It specifies CASSSGTRTQYF.

This chain uses TRBV5-1 with TRBJ1-1; 10 bases align to TRBD1. The ends lost 0 bases at V and 8 bases at J; junction bases unmatched: 1. The CDR3 sequence is 13 residues long. CDR1 and CDR2 from the germline V gene are SGHRS and YFSETQ. The CDR3 DNA reads TGCGCCAGCAGCTTGGGGACAGGGGGAGAAGCTTTCTTT. Residues: CASSLGTGGEAFF. The full variable domain, rest sourced from reference TRBV5-1 and TRBJ1-1, is KAGVTQTPRYLIKTRGQQVTLSCSPISGHRSVSWYQQTPGQGLQFLFEYFSETQRNKGNFPGRFSGRQFSNSRSEMNVSTLELGDSALYLCASSLGTGGEAFFGQGTRLTVV.

This chain links TRBV5-1 with TRBJ2-3; 8 bases agree with TRBD2. V dropped 3 bases and J dropped 2; count of bases not matched to a gene: 5. The V gene's germline CDR1 is SGHRS and CDR2 YFSETQ. There are 15 residues in the CDR3. The CDR3 is CASSSYSGATDTQYF. The DNA of the CDR3 is TGCGCCAGCAGCTCCTATAGCGGGGCCACAGATACGCAGTATTTT.

V usage is TRBV7-9 and J usage is TRBJ1-1, with unresolved D. Germline V CDR1 and CDR2: SEHNR, FQNEAQ (reference sequence). The V end was cut by 1 base, the J end by 1 base, with 16 bases between. This CDR3 contains 17 residues. The CDR3 DNA sequence: TGTGCCAGCAGCTTAGAAGGTGGGAACCCAAAGAACACTGAAGCTTTCTTT. It encodes CASSLEGGNPKNTEAFF.